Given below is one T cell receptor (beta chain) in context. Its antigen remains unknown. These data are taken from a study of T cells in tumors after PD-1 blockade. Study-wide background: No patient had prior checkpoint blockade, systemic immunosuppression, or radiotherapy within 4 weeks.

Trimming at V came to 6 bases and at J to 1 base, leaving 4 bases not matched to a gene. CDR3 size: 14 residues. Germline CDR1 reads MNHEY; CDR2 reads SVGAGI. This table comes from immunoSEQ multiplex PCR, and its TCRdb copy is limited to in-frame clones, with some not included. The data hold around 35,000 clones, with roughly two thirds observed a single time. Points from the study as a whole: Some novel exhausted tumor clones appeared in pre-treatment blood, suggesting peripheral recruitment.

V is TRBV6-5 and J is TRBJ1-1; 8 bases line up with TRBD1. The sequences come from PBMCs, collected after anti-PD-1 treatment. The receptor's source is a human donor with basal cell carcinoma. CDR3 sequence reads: CASRPGQANTEAFF. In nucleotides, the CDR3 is TGTGCCAGCAGACCGGGACAGGCGAACACTGAAGCTTTCTTT.